This T cell receptor beta chain was profiled in a study of vaccination and CD4 T cells after COVID-19. Cultured CD4+ T cell DNA underwent sequencing with the Oncomine TCR Beta short-read assay. TCRdb re-called the PCR reads through MiXCR, storing one row per CDR3 protein. This table has 10,000 or so distinct CDR3 sequences, approximately 66% appearing once. As to this clonotype: What it binds is unknown.

V was clipped by 5 bases and J by 5 bases, with 10 bases between them. The CDR3 extends over 14 amino acids. Germline CDR1 is SEHNR and CDR2 is FQNEAQ (reference sequence). The treatment denotes: approximately nine-day PBMC culture with coronavirus spike peptide pools or control peptides (ViraFEST assay). The rearrangement uses TRBV7-9 and TRBJ1-6, with D possibly TRBD1 on 5 matching bases. The sample comprised CD4+ T cells from blood, cultured in vitro. The sequence was obtained from a human donor who had recovered from COVID-19. The CDR3 protein is CASSLGGDNSPLHF. Here the CDR3 DNA reads TGTGCCAGCAGCCTCGGGGGGGATAATTCACCCCTCCACTTT.